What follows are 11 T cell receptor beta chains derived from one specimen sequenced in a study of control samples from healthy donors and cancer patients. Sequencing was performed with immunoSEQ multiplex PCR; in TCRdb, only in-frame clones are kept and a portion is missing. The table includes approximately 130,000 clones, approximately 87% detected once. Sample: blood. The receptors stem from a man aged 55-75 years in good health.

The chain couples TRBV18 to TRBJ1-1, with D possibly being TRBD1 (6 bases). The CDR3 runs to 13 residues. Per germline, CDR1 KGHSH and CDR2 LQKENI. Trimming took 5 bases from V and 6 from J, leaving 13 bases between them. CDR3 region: CASSIGTKPEAFF. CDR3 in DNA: TGTGCCAGCTCAATAGGGACAAAACCTGAAGCTTTCTTT.

CDR3 in amino acids: CSAGQGVVAGELFF. For the CDR3, the DNA is TGCAGCGCCGGACAGGGGGTAGTCGCCGGGGAGCTGTTTTTT. This rearrangement joins TRBV29-1 to TRBJ2-2, with TRBD1 matching over 10 bases. Germline V CDR1 and CDR2: SQVTM, ANQGSEA. The J segment lost 6 bases and the V segment lost 7 bases, leaving 8 bases of the junction unmatched. This CDR3 comprises 14 residues.

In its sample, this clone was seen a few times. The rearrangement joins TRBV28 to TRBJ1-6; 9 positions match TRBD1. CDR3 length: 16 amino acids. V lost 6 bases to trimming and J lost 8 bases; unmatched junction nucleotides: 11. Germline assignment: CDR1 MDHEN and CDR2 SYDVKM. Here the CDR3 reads CASREQGANWDSPLHF. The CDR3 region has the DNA TGTGCCAGCAGGGAACAGGGGGCGAACTGGGATTCACCCCTCCACTTT.

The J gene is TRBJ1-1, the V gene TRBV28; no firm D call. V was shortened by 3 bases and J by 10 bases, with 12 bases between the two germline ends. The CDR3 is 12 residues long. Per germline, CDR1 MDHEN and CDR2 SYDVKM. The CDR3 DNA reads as TGTGCCAGCAGTTTGAAGGGAGCCCGAGCTTTCTTT. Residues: CASSLKGARAFF.

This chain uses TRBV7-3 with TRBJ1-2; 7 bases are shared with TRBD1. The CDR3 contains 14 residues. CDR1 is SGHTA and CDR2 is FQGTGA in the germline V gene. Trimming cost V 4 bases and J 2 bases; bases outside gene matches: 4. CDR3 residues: CASSSQGGNYGYTF. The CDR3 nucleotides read TGTGCCAGCAGCTCGCAAGGGGGCAACTATGGCTACACCTTC. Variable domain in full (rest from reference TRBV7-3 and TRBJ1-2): GAGVSQTPSNKVTEKGKYVELRCDPISGHTALYWYRQSLGQGPEFLIYFQGTGAADDSGLPNDRFFAVRPEGSVSTLKIQRTERGDSAVYLCASSSQGGNYGYTFGSGTRLTVV.

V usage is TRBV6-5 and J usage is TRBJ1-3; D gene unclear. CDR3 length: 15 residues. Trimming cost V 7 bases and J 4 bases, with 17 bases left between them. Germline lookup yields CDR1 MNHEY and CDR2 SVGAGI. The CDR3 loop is CASNPFLSPGNTIYF. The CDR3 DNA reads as TGTGCCAGCAACCCATTTCTCTCACCAGGAAACACCATATATTTT.

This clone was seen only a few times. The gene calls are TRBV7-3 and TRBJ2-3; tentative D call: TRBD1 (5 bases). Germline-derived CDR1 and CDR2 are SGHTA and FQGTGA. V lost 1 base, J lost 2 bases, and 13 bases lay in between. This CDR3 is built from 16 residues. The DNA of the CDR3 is TGTGCCAGCAGCTTAAGTCCCAGGGCGGTCACAGATACGCAGTATTTT. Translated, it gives CASSLSPRAVTDTQYF.

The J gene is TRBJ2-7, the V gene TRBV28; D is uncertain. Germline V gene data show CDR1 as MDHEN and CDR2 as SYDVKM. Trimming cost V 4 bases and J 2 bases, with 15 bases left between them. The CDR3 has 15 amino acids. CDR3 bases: TGTGCCAGCAGTTCCACTAATCAAAAAGCCTACGAGCAGTACTTC. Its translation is CASSSTNQKAYEQYF.

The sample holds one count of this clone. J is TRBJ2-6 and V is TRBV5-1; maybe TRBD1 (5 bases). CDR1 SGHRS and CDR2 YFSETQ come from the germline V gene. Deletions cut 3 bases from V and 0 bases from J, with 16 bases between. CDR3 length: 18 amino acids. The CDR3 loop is CASSSDTTISSGANVLTF. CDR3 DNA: TGCGCCAGCAGCTCGGACACTACGATAAGCTCTGGGGCCAACGTCCTGACTTTC.

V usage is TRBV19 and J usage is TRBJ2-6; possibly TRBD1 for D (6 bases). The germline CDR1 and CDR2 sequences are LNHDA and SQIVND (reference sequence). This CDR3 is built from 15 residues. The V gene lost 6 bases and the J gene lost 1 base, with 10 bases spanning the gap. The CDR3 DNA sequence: TGTGCCAGTAGATTACAGGGTTCTGGGGCCAACGTCCTGACTTTC. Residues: CASRLQGSGANVLTF.

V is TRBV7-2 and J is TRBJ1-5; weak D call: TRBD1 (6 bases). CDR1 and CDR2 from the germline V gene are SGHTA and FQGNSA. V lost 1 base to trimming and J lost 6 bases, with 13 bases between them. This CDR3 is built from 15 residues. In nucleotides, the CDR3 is TGTGCCAGCAGCTTAGAAGGGGGGACACCTCAGCCCCAGCATTTT. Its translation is CASSLEGGTPQPQHF. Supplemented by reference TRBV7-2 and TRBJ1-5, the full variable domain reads GAGVSQSPSNKVTEKGKDVELRCDPISGHTALYWYRQSLGQGLEFLIYFQGNSAPDKSGLPSDRFSAERTGGSVSTLTIQRTQQEDSAVYLCASSLEGGTPQPQHFGDGTRLSIL.